Listed below are T cell receptor beta chains from one sample, sequenced in a study of cytomegalovirus exposure and HLA in healthy donors. TCRdb keeps only in-frame clones here, not all; method: immunoSEQ multiplex PCR. The sample shows roughly 150,000 clones, roughly 76% of them seen only once. Specimen: PBMCs. These receptors originate from a male donor in good health and CMV-seronegative. Both conserved end residues are part of each CDR3. The D gene is left open where the match is weak. Some rows have no size entry. The others give once, few or many, or a class for an expanded clone.

D	V	J	size	DNA	CDR3
TRBD1	TRBV11-2	TRBJ1-4	.	TGTGCCAGCAGCCTCCGAGGGGGACAGGGGAATGAAAAACTGTTTTTT	CASSLRGGQGNEKLFF
TRBD1	TRBV11-2	TRBJ1-1	.	TGTGCCAGCAGCTTACCGGGACAGGGGCGGACTGAAGCTTTCTTT	CASSLPGQGRTEAFF
.	TRBV7-8	TRBJ2-7	.	TGTGCCAGCAGCTTTCGGGTAACCTACGAGCAGTACTTC	CASSFRVTYEQYF
.	TRBV7-2	TRBJ2-2	.	TGTGCCAGCAGCTTAACTCGGGGGACCGGGGAGCTGTTTTTT	CASSLTRGTGELFF
TRBD1	TRBV5-1	TRBJ2-3	.	TGCGCCAGCAGCCCGGACAGGGGGCTACTACTGCGCACAGATACGCAGTATTTT	CASSPDRGLLLRTDTQYF
TRBD2	TRBV15	TRBJ2-3	.	TGTGCCACCAGCAGAGGGGAGCGGGGGTTGACAAGCACAGATACGCAGTATTTT	CATSRGERGLTSTDTQYF
.	TRBV18	TRBJ1-1	few	TGTGCCAGCTCACCGAAGTCAGGGGACGGGAACACTGAAGCTTTCTTT	CASSPKSGDGNTEAFF
.	TRBV7-2	TRBJ2-7	.	TGTGCCAGCAGCCCGCCTATAACGACAGTAACCTACGAGCAGTACTTC	CASSPPITTVTYEQYF
.	TRBV5-1	TRBJ1-6	few	TGCGCCAGCAGCTTGGGTCAGGGGAATAATTCACCCCTCCACTTT	CASSLGQGNNSPLHF
.	TRBV30	TRBJ1-1	once	TGTGCCTGGAGTCCAGCCGACAGAATGAACACTGAAGCTTTCTTT	CAWSPADRMNTEAFF
TRBD1	TRBV7-9	TRBJ2-1	.	TGTGCCAGCAGCTGGGCAGGACAGGGGGCTGGCTACAATGAGCAGTTCTTC	CASSWAGQGAGYNEQFF
.	TRBV7-2	TRBJ1-3	.	TGTGCCAGCAGCCCTTCGGGGGGTCCTGGAAACACCATATATTTT	CASSPSGGPGNTIYF
.	TRBV18	TRBJ1-5	.	TGTGCCAGCTCCTACGAAGGGAGTCGAAGCAATCAGCCCCAGCATTTT	CASSYEGSRSNQPQHF
TRBD1	TRBV30	TRBJ1-1	.	TGTGCCTGGAGTTTGACAGGGTTTTTATCGGAAGCTTTCTTT	CAWSLTGFLSEAFF
.	TRBV18	TRBJ2-7	.	TGTGCCAGCTCACTTTTTCGACAGGAGACTTACGAGCAGTACTTC	CASSLFRQETYEQYF
.	TRBV5-1	TRBJ1-2	.	TGCGCCAGCGCGGGAGTCGGCGGAGGCTACACCTTC	CASAGVGGGYTF
.	TRBV20-1	TRBJ1-1	.	TGCAGTGCTAACGAGGACACTGAAGCTTTCTTT	CSANEDTEAFF
TRBD1	TRBV5-1	TRBJ1-1	.	TGCGCCAGCAGCTCGGGGACAGGGGGCGGGTACACTGAAGCTTTCTTT	CASSSGTGGGYTEAFF
.	TRBV5-6	TRBJ1-4	.	TGTGCCAGCAGCTTGACAGGGTTTAATGAAAAACTGTTTTTT	CASSLTGFNEKLFF
.	TRBV9	TRBJ2-5	.	TGTGCCAGCAGCGTAGCTACGGGGTCAGAGACCCAGTACTTC	CASSVATGSETQYF
.	TRBV2	TRBJ2-7	.	TGTGCCAGCAGCCTCTCCTACGAGCAGTACTTC	CASSLSYEQYF
.	TRBV7-2	TRBJ2-5	.	TGTGCCAGCAGCTTAGCGTGGGCCGAGACCCAGTACTTC	CASSLAWAETQYF
.	TRBV18	TRBJ2-4	.	TGTGCCAGCTCACCTAACTTAGACAGGATAGCCAAAAACATTCAGTACTTC	CASSPNLDRIAKNIQYF
TRBD1	TRBV7-9	TRBJ1-4	few	TGTGCCAGCAGCTTAGGGACAGGGGGCATTTTTCCTGAAAAACTGTTTTTT	CASSLGTGGIFPEKLFF
TRBD1	TRBV18	TRBJ2-2	.	TGTGCCAGCTCACCGGGGACAGGGGCCGCCGGGGAGCTGTTTTTT	CASSPGTGAAGELFF
.	TRBV27	TRBJ2-1	.	TGTGCCAGCAGTTTCGGAAGGCGGGGAGACAATGAGCAGTTCTTC	CASSFGRRGDNEQFF
.	TRBV10-3	TRBJ1-5	.	TGTGCCATCAGTGAGTCGAAGGAGGGCGCTCAGCCCCAGCATTTT	CAISESKEGAQPQHF
TRBD1	TRBV7-2	TRBJ2-3	.	TGTGCCAGCAGCTTCGGGGACAGAGGCACAGATACGCAGTATTTT	CASSFGDRGTDTQYF
.	TRBV12-2	TRBJ2-3	.	TGTGCAAGTCGCTTTAATGGCAGGGGCCCAGATACGCAGTATTTT	CASRFNGRGPDTQYF
TRBD1	TRBV29-1	TRBJ1-1	few	TGCAGCGTTAAGGGGGCGCCTCTGGACACTGAAGCTTTCTTT	CSVKGAPLDTEAFF
TRBD1	TRBV2	TRBJ1-5	once	TGTGCCAGCAGTGGAGGGACAGGCTGGCCCCAGCATTTT	CASSGGTGWPQHF
TRBD1	TRBV6-5	TRBJ1-1	once	TGTGCCAGCAGTTCTTCCTTGACAGGGGGCACGACTGAAGCTTTCTTT	CASSSSLTGGTTEAFF
TRBD1	TRBV9	TRBJ2-1	.	TGTGCCAGCAGCGCCTTTGGACAGGGGGCGGTCAATGAGCAGTTCTTC	CASSAFGQGAVNEQFF